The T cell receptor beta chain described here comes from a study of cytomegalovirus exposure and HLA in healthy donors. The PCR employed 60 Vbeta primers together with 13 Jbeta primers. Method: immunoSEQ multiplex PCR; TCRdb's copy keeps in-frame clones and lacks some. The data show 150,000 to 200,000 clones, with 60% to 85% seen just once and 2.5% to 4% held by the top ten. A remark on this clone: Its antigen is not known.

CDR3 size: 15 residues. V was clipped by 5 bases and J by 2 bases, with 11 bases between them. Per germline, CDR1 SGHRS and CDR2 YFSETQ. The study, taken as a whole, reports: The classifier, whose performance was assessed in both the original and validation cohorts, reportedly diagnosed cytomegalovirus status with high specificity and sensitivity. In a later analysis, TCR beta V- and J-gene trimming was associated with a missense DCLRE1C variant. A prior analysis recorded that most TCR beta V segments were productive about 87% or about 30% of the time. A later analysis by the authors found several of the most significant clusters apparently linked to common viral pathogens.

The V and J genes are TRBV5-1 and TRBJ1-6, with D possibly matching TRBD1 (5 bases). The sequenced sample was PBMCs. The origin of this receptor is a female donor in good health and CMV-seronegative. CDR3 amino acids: CASRPKDTYNSPLHF. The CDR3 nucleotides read TGCGCCAGCAGACCGAAGGACACCTATAATTCACCCCTCCACTTT.